This is a list of T cell receptor beta chains from one sample in a study of T cell changes during pregnancy in multiple sclerosis. This table comes from immunoSEQ multiplex PCR, and its TCRdb copy is limited to in-frame clones, with some not included. The profile shows approximately 25,000 clones, 88% of them singletons. Here the sequenced sample was CD4+ T cells from peripheral blood mononuclear cells, taken in the first trimester of pregnancy. The receptors shown here come from a female donor in good health, enrolled as a control in a pregnancy study. Each CDR3 is given with its conserved first and last residue. Size is stated for part of the rows, as once, few or many counts, or as a class when the clone is expanded.

clone_size j_call cdr3_length v_call cdr3_aa
- TRBJ1-1 14 TRBV2 CASIRRVPITEAFF
- TRBJ2-7 15 TRBV7-8 CASSPPGGPPYEQYF
- TRBJ2-2 13 TRBV27 CASSFRNTGELFF
- TRBJ1-4 16 TRBV18 CASSPGSGTGNEKLFF
- TRBJ1-5 13 TRBV7-2 CASSPDQGQPQHF
- TRBJ1-2 13 TRBV6-5 CASSYGASYGYTF
- TRBJ1-2 14 TRBV18 CASSPYAGNYGYTF
- TRBJ2-7 14 TRBV11-3 CASSPGFGDEEQYF
- TRBJ1-2 12 TRBV19 CASSPDTYGYTF
- TRBJ1-1 13 TRBV4-1 CASSLRLGTEAFF
- TRBJ2-7 16 TRBV11-2 CASSLVRGQRSHEQYF
- TRBJ1-2 15 TRBV6-1 CASPSDGSGDYGHTF
once TRBJ1-3 14 TRBV5-4 CASSPRAPGNTIYF
- TRBJ2-6 16 TRBV5-6 CASSLGYSTGANVLTF
- TRBJ1-1 17 TRBV4-1 CASSQGRFGQMNTEAFF
medium-sized TRBJ1-1 15 TRBV4-1 CASSQDLIIGTEAFF
few TRBJ2-1 14 TRBV29-1 CSVRVSMGYNEQFF
- TRBJ1-1 12 TRBV30 CAWSRQGAEAFF
- TRBJ2-3 17 TRBV9 CASNLAGGPPSTDTQYF
- TRBJ2-3 13 TRBV9 CATASGSSDTQYF
- TRBJ1-1 16 TRBV28 CASSILGGRGDTEAFF
- TRBJ2-1 13 TRBV27 CASSHGTDNEQFF
once TRBJ2-1 13 TRBV7-2 CASSWGENNEQFF
- TRBJ2-5 16 TRBV10-1 CASSESGGVRAETQYF
- TRBJ1-2 13 TRBV19 CASNRRANYGYTF
few TRBJ2-1 17 TRBV11-2 CASSSTGLADVYNEQFF
- TRBJ2-1 14 TRBV27 CASSLEQGGSGQFF
- TRBJ2-1 14 TRBV18 CASSPAFDYGEQFF
- TRBJ2-1 17 TRBV5-5 CASSLAGQGAKWHEQFF
- TRBJ2-4 17 TRBV5-6 CASSPLWGRWAKNIQYF
- TRBJ2-2 14 TRBV5-1 CASSLDRTSGELFF
once TRBJ2-1 13 TRBV7-7 CASSLDANNEQFF
- TRBJ1-3 14 TRBV2 CASSGQVSGNTIYF
- TRBJ2-3 13 TRBV11-2 CASRVGGADTQYF
few TRBJ1-1 12 TRBV2 CASSTDRIQAFF
- TRBJ2-7 15 TRBV9 CASSTVGTGLYEQYF
- TRBJ2-7 14 TRBV7-9 CASSSGQFSYEQYF
- TRBJ1-1 15 TRBV7-9 CASRKNRDTTTEAFF
- TRBJ2-5 14 TRBV7-5 CARSWWTSGRTQYF
- TRBJ1-4 15 TRBV6-1 CASRRELATNEKLFF
- TRBJ2-7 13 TRBV7-6 CASSRTRTYEQYF
once TRBJ1-1 13 TRBV11-2 CASSLGLNTEAFF
- TRBJ1-2 13 TRBV6-5 CASSLDSGYGYTF
- TRBJ2-7 15 TRBV5-1 CASSSVTSGSYEQYF
- TRBJ2-7 16 TRBV9 CASSEGTSGRLYEQYF
- TRBJ1-2 13 TRBV19 CASNRGGPLGYTF
- TRBJ1-1 13 TRBV23-1 CASSGTGANEAFF
- TRBJ1-2 14 TRBV11-2 CASSLDGGGYGYTF
once TRBJ1-4 14 TRBV5-1 CASSLEALSEKLSF
few TRBJ1-1 11 TRBV20-1 CSASKNTEAFF
- TRBJ1-1 15 TRBV18 CASSPPAGHNTEAFF
- TRBJ1-1 13 TRBV7-3 CASSITGTGKAFF
- TRBJ2-7 14 TRBV5-6 CASSLDRISYEQYF
medium-sized TRBJ1-6 14 TRBV19 CASTNDRDNSPLHF
- TRBJ1-1 14 TRBV2 CASIPGNFNTEAFF